Here is one T cell receptor (beta chain) with its context. The table came from immunoSEQ multiplex PCR; TCRdb's copy has only in-frame clones and leaves some out. Of 130,000 to 150,000 clones listed, around 82% were seen once; the top ten hold 10% to 15%. The data are from a study of blood T cell repertoires in COVID-19. As for the study in general: Researchers got acute and convalescent COVID-19 samples from the United States, Italy and Spain. PBMCs, B-cell-depleted T cells, or T cells provided the cDNA or gDNA that made up the material.

V shed 11 bases and J 4 bases; nucleotides not matched to a gene: 9. CDR1 MNHNY and CDR2 SVGAGI come from the germline V gene (reference sequence). There are 13 residues in the CDR3. This sequence was found in a man aged 60 to 75 with active or convalescent COVID-19. V gene TRBV6-6 combines with J gene TRBJ1-1; 8 bases align to TRBD1. Sequenced input: peripheral blood. CDR3 loop: CAGDRGYGTEAFF. The CDR3 region has the DNA TGTGCCGGCGACAGGGGATACGGCACTGAAGCTTTCTTT.